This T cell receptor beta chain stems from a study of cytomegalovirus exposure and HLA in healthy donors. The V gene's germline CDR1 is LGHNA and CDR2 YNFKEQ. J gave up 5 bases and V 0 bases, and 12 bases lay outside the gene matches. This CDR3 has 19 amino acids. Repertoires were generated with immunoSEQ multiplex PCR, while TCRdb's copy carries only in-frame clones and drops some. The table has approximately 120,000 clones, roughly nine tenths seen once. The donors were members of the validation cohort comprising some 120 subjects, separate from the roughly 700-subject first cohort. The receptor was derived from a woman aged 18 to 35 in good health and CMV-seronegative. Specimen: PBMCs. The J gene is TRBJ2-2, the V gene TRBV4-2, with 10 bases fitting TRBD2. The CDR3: CASSQDGHLVTSGTGELFF. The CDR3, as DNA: TGTGCCAGCAGCCAAGATGGACATTTGGTGACTAGCGGGACCGGGGAGCTGTTTTTT.